This passage covers 24 T cell receptor beta chains from one sample sequenced in a study of blood T cell repertoires in COVID-19. Assay: immunoSEQ multiplex PCR; the TCRdb copy retains only in-frame clones and omits some. In the table there are approximately 250,000 clones, about 79% of which are singletons. Sequencing was carried out using peripheral blood. These receptors came from a woman aged 40 to 49 who had recovered from COVID-19.

The chain combines TRBV5-4 with TRBJ1-4, with D tentatively TRBD1 (6 bases). The V end was cut by 3 bases, the J end by 7 bases, with 16 bases between. The CDR3 has 15 amino acids. CDR1 is SGHNT and CDR2 is YYREEE in the germline V gene (reference sequence). Written as DNA, the CDR3 is TGTGCCAGCAGCTCCAGGGAGGGGGGCGGTGAAAAACTGTTTTTT. Protein product: CASSSREGGGEKLFF.

This clone has more than one count but fewer than ten. The CDR3 loop reads CSVEVWTGGLYEQYF. The CDR3 DNA sequence: TGCAGCGTTGAAGTTTGGACAGGGGGCCTCTACGAGCAGTACTTC. The chain is built from TRBV29-1 and TRBJ2-7; 11 nucleotides agree with TRBD1. Germline V CDR1 and CDR2: SQVTM, ANQGSEA. The V and J ends lost 1 base and 3 bases, in that order; junction bases with no gene match: 5. CDR3 length: 15 residues.

This chain joins TRBV28 and TRBJ2-3; a possible D gene is TRBD2 (5 bases). Germline CDR1 MDHEN, CDR2 SYDVKM. Trimming left V 2 bases short and J 9 bases short, with 24 bases between. The CDR3 covers 17 residues. The DNA for the CDR3 is TGTGCCAGCAGTTTAAACCCCGCTGGAGGCCTGGACGGGACGCAGTATTTT. Translation gives CASSLNPAGGLDGTQYF. Complete variable domain (other parts from reference TRBV28 and TRBJ2-3): DVKVTQSSRYLVKRTGEKVFLECVQDMDHENMFWYRQDPGLGLRLIYFSYDVKMKEKGDIPEGYSVSREKKERFSLILESASTNQTSMYLCASSLNPAGGLDGTQYFGPGTRLTVL.

V and J are TRBV11-2 and TRBJ2-1, with TRBD1 matching 7 bases. Germline V gene data show CDR1 as SGHAT and CDR2 as FQNNGV. The length of the CDR3 is 13 residues. V shed 5 bases and J 4 bases; nucleotides not matched to a gene: 2. CDR3 in amino acids: CASSLGQYNEQFF. The CDR3 DNA sequence: TGTGCCAGCAGCCTGGGACAGTACAATGAGCAGTTCTTC.

Here the CDR3 reads CASSLGGDEQYF. The CDR3 DNA follows: TGCGCCAGCAGCTTGGGCGGTGACGAGCAGTACTTC. The V call is TRBV5-1, the J call TRBJ2-7, with D uncertain. CDR3 length equals 12 residues. V gave up 0 bases and J gave up 5 bases, with 6 bases separating them. The germline CDR1 and CDR2 sequences are SGHRS and YFSETQ.

The J gene is TRBJ2-2, the V gene TRBV24-1; tentatively, D is TRBD1 (5 bases). Germline V gene lookup returns CDR1 KGHDR and CDR2 SFDVKD. Deletions cut 7 bases from V and 3 bases from J, with 8 bases between. The CDR3 is 13 amino acids. As DNA, the CDR3 is TGTGCCACCAGCATCAGGGACACCGGGGAGCTGTTTTTT. This gives the protein CATSIRDTGELFF.

The chain combines TRBV7-3 with TRBJ2-2, with a possible D match to TRBD2 (6 bases). There are 16 residues in the CDR3. Between the trimmed V and J ends, which lost 5 bases and 0 bases, there was a span of 13 bases. Germline V gives CDR1 SGHTA, CDR2 FQGTGA. As DNA, the CDR3 is TGTGCCAGCAGCATTGCGGGGATAACGAACACCGGGGAGCTGTTTTTT. This sequence encodes CASSIAGITNTGELFF.

This clone was found a few times. The V gene is TRBV6-2 or TRBV6-3, the J gene TRBJ2-7; a weak D match, TRBD2 (5 bases). Between the trimmed V and J ends, which lost 5 bases and 5 bases, there was a span of 16 bases. Germline V lookup: CDR1 MNHEY, CDR2 SVGEGT. This CDR3 has 14 residues. The CDR3 region has the DNA TGTGCCAGCAGTCGGGATCAGGTAATCAACGAGCAGTACTTC. Translated: CASSRDQVINEQYF.

The CDR3 sequence: CASSEMYSGNTIYF. The CDR3 DNA is TGTGCCAGCAGTGAAATGTATTCTGGAAACACCATATATTTT. The genes are TRBV6-1 and TRBJ1-3; unclear D gene. Germline V gene sequence: CDR1 MNHNS, CDR2 SASEGT. This CDR3 contains 14 residues. V dropped 2 bases and J dropped 1 base, with 6 bases sitting between them.

The chain employs TRBV28 and TRBJ1-6; the match to TRBD1 covers 8 bases. Germline trimming cut 2 bases from V and 3 bases from J; bases unmatched to any gene: 6. Germline values: CDR1 MDHEN, CDR2 SYDVKM. The CDR3 has 17 residues. The CDR3 DNA sequence: TGTGCCAGCAGTTTACCCTTAGGGACAGGCTATAATTCACCCCTCCACTTT. It is translated as CASSLPLGTGYNSPLHF. The full variable domain, completed using reference TRBV28 and TRBJ1-6, is DVKVTQSSRYLVKRTGEKVFLECVQDMDHENMFWYRQDPGLGLRLIYFSYDVKMKEKGDIPEGYSVSREKKERFSLILESASTNQTSMYLCASSLPLGTGYNSPLHFGNGTRLTVT.

This clone appeared once. This sequence joins TRBV4-2 and TRBJ2-7; 10 nucleotides agree with TRBD2. V lost 1 base, J lost 5 bases, and 8 bases stayed unmatched. The germline V gene has CDR1 LGHNA and CDR2 YNFKEQ. The CDR3 covers 16 residues. This chain's CDR3 is CASSQVQRGGNHEQYF. In nucleotides, the CDR3 is TGTGCCAGCAGCCAAGTCCAGCGGGGGGGCAACCACGAGCAGTACTTC.

The table lists this clone with a count of one. This CDR3 is also generated by other DNA sequences in the sample. V gene TRBV5-4 combines with J gene TRBJ2-7, with 8 bases lining up with TRBD2. Trimming at V came to 1 base and at J to 0 bases, leaving 3 bases not matched to a gene. This CDR3 region has 15 residues. Per the germline V gene, CDR1 is SGHNT and CDR2 is YYREEE (reference sequence). CDR3 in amino acids: CASSLSSGSSYEQYF. CDR3 bases: TGTGCCAGCAGCTTGTCTAGCGGGTCCTCCTACGAGCAGTACTTC. The entire variable domain, with the rest obtained from reference TRBV5-4 and TRBJ2-7, is as follows: ETGVTQSPTHLIKTRGQQVTLRCSSQSGHNTVSWYQQALGQGPQFIFQYYREEENGRGNFPPRFSGLQFPNYSSELNVNALELDDSALYLCASSLSSGSSYEQYFGPGTRLTVT.

This clone was recorded once. The chain has TRBV27 and TRBJ1-4; unclear D gene. Trimming took 6 bases from V and 5 from J, leaving 13 bases between them. Germline lookup yields CDR1 MNHEY and CDR2 SMNVEV (reference sequence). The CDR3 extends over 14 amino acids. In nucleotides, the CDR3 is TGTGCCAGCAGCGCGGAGGGAAAGAATGAAAAACTGTTTTTT. Translating it yields CASSAEGKNEKLFF.

V and J are TRBV6-5 and TRBJ2-2; 8 positions match TRBD2. The CDR3 is made up of 15 amino acids. Trimming at V came to 7 bases and at J to 5 bases, leaving 9 bases not matched to a gene. From germline, CDR1 is MNHEY and CDR2 SVGAGI. CDR3 region: CASTPTAGGTGELFF. CDR3 DNA: TGTGCCAGCACCCCGACGGCGGGGGGAACCGGGGAGCTGTTTTTT.

The J gene is TRBJ2-1, the V gene TRBV3-1 (or the pseudogene TRBV3-2); TRBD2 agrees at 11 bases. V dropped 5 bases and J dropped 2; count of bases not matched to a gene: 5. Germline CDR1 reads LGHDT; CDR2 reads YNNKEL (reference sequence). The CDR3 covers 16 residues. Here the CDR3 reads CASSTRLAGPYNEQFF. CDR3 sequence (DNA): TGTGCCAGCAGCACACGACTAGCGGGGCCCTACAATGAGCAGTTCTTC.

This chain uses TRBV7-6 with TRBJ2-5; D might be TRBD1 (5 bases). Germline V gene sequence: CDR1 SGHVS, CDR2 FNYEAQ. V shed 5 bases and J shed 2 bases, with 9 bases lying between them. The CDR3 loop spans 13 amino acids. CDR3 sequence (DNA): TGTGCCAGCAGCCCAGGGATACAAGAGACCCAGTACTTC. It yields the protein CASSPGIQETQYF.

This chain connects TRBV29-1 to TRBJ1-2; 10 bases match TRBD1. Per the germline V gene, CDR1 is SQVTM and CDR2 is ANQGSEA. The V gene end was trimmed by 7 bases and the J gene end by 5 bases; junction bases not matched to a gene: 7. The length of the CDR3 is 13 residues. The CDR3 sequence: CSAGTGDSYGYTF. CDR3 nucleotide sequence: TGCAGCGCCGGGACAGGGGATTCGTATGGCTACACCTTC.

This clone was counted once. The chain couples TRBV11-3 to TRBJ2-3; 8 bases align to TRBD2. V trimming: 1 base; J trimming: 3 bases; junction bases outside the gene matches: 6. Per germline, CDR1 SGHNT and CDR2 YENEEA. The CDR3 is 16 amino acids. CDR3 sequence (DNA): TGTGCCAGCAGCTTAGGGGTAGCGGGGAGTACAGATACGCAGTATTTT. As protein: CASSLGVAGSTDTQYF.

This chain connects TRBV7-6 to TRBJ1-6; D is unresolved. V lost 1 base and J lost 10, with 14 bases in between. The CDR3 loop spans 15 amino acids. The V gene's germline CDR1 is SGHVS and CDR2 FNYEAQ. The CDR3 loop reads CASSLDVGLESPLHF. The CDR3 DNA reads TGTGCCAGCAGCTTAGATGTCGGGTTGGAGTCACCCCTCCACTTT.

As DNA, the CDR3 is TGCGCCAGCAGCCAAGAGGGCAGGAAAGAGACCCAGTACTTC. Residues: CASSQEGRKETQYF. The chain links TRBV4-1 to TRBJ2-5; D is uncertain. The V end lost 0 bases, the J end lost 3 bases, and 8 bases lay between the germline ends. CDR3 size: 14 residues. CDR1 and CDR2 (germline): MGHRA, YSYEKL.

This sequence joins TRBV13 and TRBJ2-1; 13 bases line up with TRBD2. V gave up 5 bases and J gave up 5 bases; unmatched junction bases: 3. CDR3 size: 15 residues. The germline gives CDR1 PRHDT, CDR2 FYEKMQ (reference sequence). CDR3 coding DNA: TGTGCCAGCAGCCTGGGACTAGCGGGGAACAATGAGCAGTTCTTC. The encoded protein is CASSLGLAGNNEQFF.

V usage is TRBV2 and J usage is TRBJ2-2; TRBD1 might be the D (6 bases). V was cut by 1 base and J by 6 bases, with 12 bases left in between. Germline-derived CDR1 and CDR2 are SNHLY and FYNNEI. The CDR3 has 15 amino acids. CDR3 protein: CASSEEARGAGELFF. The CDR3, as DNA: TGTGCCAGCAGTGAAGAGGCCAGGGGAGCCGGGGAGCTGTTTTTT.

V is TRBV7-2 and J is TRBJ1-6; maybe TRBD1 (6 bases). V lost 1 base, J lost 9 bases, and 13 bases lay in between. Germline assignment: CDR1 SGHTA and CDR2 FQGNSA. CDR3 size: 15 residues. The CDR3 sequence: CASSLGVGRGSPLHF. The CDR3 DNA follows: TGTGCCAGCAGCTTAGGAGTCGGCAGGGGTTCACCCCTCCACTTT.

This chain joins TRBV6-2 or TRBV6-3 and TRBJ2-7, with 9 bases fitting TRBD1. The germline CDR1 and CDR2 sequences are MNHEY and SVGEGT. With 0 bases clipped from V and 3 bases from J, the junction kept 3 bases outside the gene matches. The CDR3 is made up of 15 amino acids. CDR3 region: CASSYSGTGHYEQYF. The CDR3 DNA is TGTGCCAGCAGTTACTCGGGGACAGGGCACTACGAGCAGTACTTC.